What follows is one TCR beta chain and its context. Its target is not known. Trimming removed 4 bases from V and 9 bases from J; junction bases left unmatched: 5. The CDR3 runs to 14 residues. The V gene's germline CDR1 is SGDLS and CDR2 YYNGEE. The assay ran at deep level. The assay was immunoSEQ multiplex PCR, and TCRdb's table has in-frame clones only and misses some. This sample has around 990,000 clones, with 60% to 85% found just once. The sample is drawn from a study of shared clonotypes between healthy human individuals. Study-wide findings and caveats: Clonotype sharing across four donors was observed for roughly 5% of naive CD4 clonotypes. Clonotype sharing among the donors was expected to vary with sequencing depth.

Sequences were obtained from memory CD4+ T cells from PBMCs. Documented subset: CD45RA-negative fraction. The chain employs TRBV9 and TRBJ2-1; 12 positions agree with TRBD2. This TCR came from a man between 18 and 29 years old in good health. Some clones in this sample may be carry-over from other donors' samples. CDR3 in DNA: TGTGCCAGCAGCCCGGGACTAGCGGGCAGTGAGCAGTTCTTC. The encoded protein is CASSPGLAGSEQFF.